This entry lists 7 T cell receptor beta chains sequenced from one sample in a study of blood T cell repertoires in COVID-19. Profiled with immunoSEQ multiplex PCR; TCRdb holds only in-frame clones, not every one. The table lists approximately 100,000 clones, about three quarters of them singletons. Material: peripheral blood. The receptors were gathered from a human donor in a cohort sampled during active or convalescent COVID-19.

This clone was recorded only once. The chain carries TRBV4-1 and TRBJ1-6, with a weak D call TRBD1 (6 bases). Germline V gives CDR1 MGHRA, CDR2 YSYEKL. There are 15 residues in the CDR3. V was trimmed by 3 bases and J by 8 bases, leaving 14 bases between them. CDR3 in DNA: TGCGCCAGCAGCCAGTTGATAACAGGGTATTCACCCCTCCACTTT. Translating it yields CASSQLITGYSPLHF.

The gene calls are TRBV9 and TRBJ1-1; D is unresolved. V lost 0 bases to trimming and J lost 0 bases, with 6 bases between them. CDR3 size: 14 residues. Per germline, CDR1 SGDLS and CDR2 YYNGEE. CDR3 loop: CASSVGQLNTEAFF. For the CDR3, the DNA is TGTGCCAGCAGCGTAGGGCAGTTGAACACTGAAGCTTTCTTT.

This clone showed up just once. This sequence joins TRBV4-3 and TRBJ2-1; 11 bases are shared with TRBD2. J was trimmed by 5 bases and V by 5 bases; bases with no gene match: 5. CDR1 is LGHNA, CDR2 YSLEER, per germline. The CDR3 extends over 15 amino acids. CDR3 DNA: TGCGCCAGCAGCGTGACTAGCGGGGCCAACAATGAGCAGTTCTTC. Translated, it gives CASSVTSGANNEQFF.

The CDR3 is CASSLIGSGEGGLNIQYF. For the CDR3, the DNA is TGTGCCAGTAGCCTTATAGGGTCAGGTGAGGGAGGGTTAAACATTCAGTACTTC. The rearrangement uses TRBV19 and TRBJ2-4; 7 positions match TRBD2. This CDR3 comprises 18 residues. The V and J ends lost 6 bases and 6 bases, in that order; junction bases with no gene match: 20. Germline values: CDR1 LNHDA, CDR2 SQIVND (reference sequence).

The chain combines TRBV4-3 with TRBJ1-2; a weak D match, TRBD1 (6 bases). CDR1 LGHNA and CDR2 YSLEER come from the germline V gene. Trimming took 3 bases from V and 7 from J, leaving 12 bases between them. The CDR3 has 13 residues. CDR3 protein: CASSQEQGFGYTF. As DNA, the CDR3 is TGCGCCAGCAGCCAGGAACAGGGTTTTGGCTACACCTTC.

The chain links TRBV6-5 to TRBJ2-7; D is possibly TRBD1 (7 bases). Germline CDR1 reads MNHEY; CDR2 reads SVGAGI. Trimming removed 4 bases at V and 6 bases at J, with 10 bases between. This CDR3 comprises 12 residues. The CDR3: CASSWGDSEQYF. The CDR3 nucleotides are TGTGCCAGCAGTTGGGGGGACAGCGAGCAGTACTTC.

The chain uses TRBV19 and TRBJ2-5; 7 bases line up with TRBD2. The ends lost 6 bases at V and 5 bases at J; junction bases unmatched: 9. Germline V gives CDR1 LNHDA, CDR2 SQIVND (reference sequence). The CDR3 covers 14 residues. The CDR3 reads CASRSRFGGETQYF. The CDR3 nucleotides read TGTGCCAGTAGGTCCAGGTTCGGGGGGGAGACCCAGTACTTC.